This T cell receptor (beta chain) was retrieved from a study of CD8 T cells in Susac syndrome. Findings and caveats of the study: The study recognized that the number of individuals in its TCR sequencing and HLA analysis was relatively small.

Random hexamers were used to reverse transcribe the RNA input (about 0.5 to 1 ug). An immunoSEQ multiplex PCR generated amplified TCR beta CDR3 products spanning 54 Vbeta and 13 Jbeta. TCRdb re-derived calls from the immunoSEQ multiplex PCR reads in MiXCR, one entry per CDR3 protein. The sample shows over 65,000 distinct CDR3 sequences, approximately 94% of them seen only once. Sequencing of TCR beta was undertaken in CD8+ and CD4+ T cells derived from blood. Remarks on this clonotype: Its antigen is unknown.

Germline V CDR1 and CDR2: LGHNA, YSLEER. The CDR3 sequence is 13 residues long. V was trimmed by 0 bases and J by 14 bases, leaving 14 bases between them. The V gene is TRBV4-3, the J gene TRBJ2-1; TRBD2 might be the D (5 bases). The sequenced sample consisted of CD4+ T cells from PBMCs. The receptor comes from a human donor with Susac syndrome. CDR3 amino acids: CASSQDLSTREFF. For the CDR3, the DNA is TGCGCCAGCAGCCAAGATCTTTCAACGCGGGAGTTCTTC.